This entry features one T cell receptor beta chain sequence. The antigen is unknown. CDR3 size: 16 residues. Germline CDR1 LNHDA, CDR2 SQIVND (reference sequence). V was cut by 3 bases and J by 0 bases, with 12 bases left in between. This entry belongs to a study of T cells in Graves' hyperthyroidism and ophthalmopathy. Study-wide results and limits: In validation, the model predicted ophthalmopathy. These predictions came a median roughly 7.1 months before onset. Most clonotypes that expanded in the thyroid above 0.001 also showed up in blood.

RNA transcripts gave rise to amplified TCR beta CDR3 regions. A first-round RT-PCR of the TCR CDR3 used the HTBI primer set. TCRdb ran MiXCR on the multiplex PCR reads and lists one entry per CDR3 protein. In the table there are over 650,000 distinct CDR3 sequences, nearly 45% of which are singletons. Criteria for exclusion of patients were uncontrolled infection, other autoimmune disease, pregnancy or lactation. The V gene is TRBV19, the J gene TRBJ1-5; a possible D gene is TRBD1 (5 bases). This sequence was found in an adult man with Graves' disease, either hyperthyroidism or ophthalmopathy (not recorded which). The sequenced material came from peripheral blood or thyroid tissue (not recorded which). The DNA for the CDR3 is TGTGCCAGTAGTATTCCAGGGACGGGTAGCAATCAGCCCCAGCATTTT. This sequence encodes CASSIPGTGSNQPQHF.